The text below deals with one T cell receptor (delta chain). This DNA translates differently at residue 10 from the TCRdb protein, which is that of a much larger clone; a read error is likely, and the protein shown is the DNA's own translation. Vgamma9/Vdelta2+ and Vdelta2-negative gammadelta T cells were flow-sorted from PBMC for bulk sequencing. TCRdb reanalyzed the multiplex PCR reads using CATT. The table lists around 86,000 delta-chain clones, around 1.4% of them singletons. Germline V CDR1 and CDR2: TSWWSYY, QGS. This CDR3 contains 19 residues. Trimming cost V 3 bases and J 0 bases, with 23 bases left between them. The source of the sample is a study of γδ T cells in repeated Plasmodium falciparum infection. Background on the study: Malaria-naive adults were infected with P. falciparum NF54 four times over roughly 640 days.

This TCR derives from a pool of human donors (malaria-infected and uninfected, not separated). The sequenced sample consisted of gamma-delta T cells from blood. The chain combines TRDV1 with TRDJ1; D possibly matches TRDD2 or TRDD3 (5 bases each). CDR3 sequence: CALGDGVLWRGAHTDKLIF. CDR3 in DNA: TGTGCTCTTGGGGATGGAGTCCTATGGCGGGGGGCGCACACCGATAAACTCATCTTT.